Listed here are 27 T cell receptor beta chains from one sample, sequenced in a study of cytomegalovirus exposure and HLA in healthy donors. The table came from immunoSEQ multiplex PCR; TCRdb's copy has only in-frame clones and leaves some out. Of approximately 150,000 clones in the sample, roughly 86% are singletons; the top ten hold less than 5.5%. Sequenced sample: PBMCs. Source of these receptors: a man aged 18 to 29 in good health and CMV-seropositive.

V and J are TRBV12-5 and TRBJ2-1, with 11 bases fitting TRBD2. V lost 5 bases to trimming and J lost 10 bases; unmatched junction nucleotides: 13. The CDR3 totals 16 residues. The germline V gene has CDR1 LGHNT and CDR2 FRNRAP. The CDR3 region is CASGDRTSGSPSEQFF. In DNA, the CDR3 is TGTGCTAGTGGTGATCGAACTAGCGGGAGTCCCTCAGAGCAGTTCTTC.

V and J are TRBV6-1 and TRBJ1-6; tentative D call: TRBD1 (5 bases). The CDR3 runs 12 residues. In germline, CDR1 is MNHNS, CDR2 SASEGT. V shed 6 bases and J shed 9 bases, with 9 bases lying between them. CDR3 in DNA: TGTGCCAGCAGAGATCAGGGTTCACCCCTCCACTTT. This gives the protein CASRDQGSPLHF.

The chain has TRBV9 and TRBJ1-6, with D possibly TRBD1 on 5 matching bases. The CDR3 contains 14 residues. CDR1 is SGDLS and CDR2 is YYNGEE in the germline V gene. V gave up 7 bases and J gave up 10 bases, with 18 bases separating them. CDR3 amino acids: CASAGRSYDSPLHF. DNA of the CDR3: TGTGCCAGCGCGGGACGTAGTTATGACTCACCCCTCCACTTT.

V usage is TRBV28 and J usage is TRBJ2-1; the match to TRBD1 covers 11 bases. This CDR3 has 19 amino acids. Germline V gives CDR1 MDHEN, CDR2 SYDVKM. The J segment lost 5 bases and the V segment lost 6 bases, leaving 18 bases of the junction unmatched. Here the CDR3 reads CASSTAGQGVNNVDNEQFF. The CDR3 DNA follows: TGTGCCAGCAGCACAGCGGGACAGGGGGTGAATAATGTGGACAATGAGCAGTTCTTC.

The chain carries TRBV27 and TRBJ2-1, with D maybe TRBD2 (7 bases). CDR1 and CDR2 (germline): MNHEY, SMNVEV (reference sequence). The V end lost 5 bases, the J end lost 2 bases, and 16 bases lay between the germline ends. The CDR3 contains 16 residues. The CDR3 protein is CASSGLGGLPYNEQFF. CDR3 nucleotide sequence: TGTGCCAGCAGTGGACTGGGGGGGCTACCCTACAATGAGCAGTTCTTC.

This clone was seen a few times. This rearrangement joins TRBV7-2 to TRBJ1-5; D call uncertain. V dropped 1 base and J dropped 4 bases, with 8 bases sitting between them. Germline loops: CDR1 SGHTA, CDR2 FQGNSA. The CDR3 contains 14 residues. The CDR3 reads CASSLGRFNQPQHF. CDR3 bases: TGTGCCAGCAGCTTAGGCCGGTTTAATCAGCCCCAGCATTTT.

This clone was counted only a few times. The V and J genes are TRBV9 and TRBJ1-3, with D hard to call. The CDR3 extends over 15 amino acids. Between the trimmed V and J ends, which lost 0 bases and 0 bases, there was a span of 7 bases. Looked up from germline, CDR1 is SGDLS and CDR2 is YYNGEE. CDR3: CASSVAPYSGNTIYF. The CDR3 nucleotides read TGTGCCAGCAGCGTAGCCCCCTACTCTGGAAACACCATATATTTT.

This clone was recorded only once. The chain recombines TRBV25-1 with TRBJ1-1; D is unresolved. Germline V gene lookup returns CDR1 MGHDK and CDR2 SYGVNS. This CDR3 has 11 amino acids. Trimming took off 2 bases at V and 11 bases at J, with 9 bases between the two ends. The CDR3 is CASSEGGAAFF. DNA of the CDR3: TGTGCCAGCAGTGAAGGCGGCGCCGCTTTCTTT.

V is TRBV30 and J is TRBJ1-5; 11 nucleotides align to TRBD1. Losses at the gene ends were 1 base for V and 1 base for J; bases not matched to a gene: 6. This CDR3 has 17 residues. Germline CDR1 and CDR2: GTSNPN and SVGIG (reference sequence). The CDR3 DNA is TGTGCCTGGAGTGCCGGACAGGGGGCGTGGAGCAATCAGCCCCAGCATTTT. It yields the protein CAWSAGQGAWSNQPQHF.

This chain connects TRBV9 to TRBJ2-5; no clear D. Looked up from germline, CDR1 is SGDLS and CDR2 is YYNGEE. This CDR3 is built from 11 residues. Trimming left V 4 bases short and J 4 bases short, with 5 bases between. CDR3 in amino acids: CASSHGETQYF. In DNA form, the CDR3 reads TGTGCCAGCAGCCACGGAGAGACCCAGTACTTC.

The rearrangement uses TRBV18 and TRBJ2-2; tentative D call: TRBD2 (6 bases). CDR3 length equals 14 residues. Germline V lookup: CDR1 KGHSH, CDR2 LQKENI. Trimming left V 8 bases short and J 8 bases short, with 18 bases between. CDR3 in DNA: TGTGCCAGCCCGTTGGGGGGTTCCTCTGGGGAGCTGTTTTTT. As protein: CASPLGGSSGELFF.

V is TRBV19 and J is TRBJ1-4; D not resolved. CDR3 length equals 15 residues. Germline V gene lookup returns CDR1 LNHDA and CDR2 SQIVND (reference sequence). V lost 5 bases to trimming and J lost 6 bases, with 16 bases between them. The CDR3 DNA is TGTGCCAGTAGTTCGAAGGAACTTCGGGATGAAAAACTGTTTTTT. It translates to CASSSKELRDEKLFF. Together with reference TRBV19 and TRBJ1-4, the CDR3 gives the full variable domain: DGGITQSPKYLFRKEGQNVTLSCEQNLNHDAMYWYRQDPGQGLRLIYYSQIVNDFQKGDIAEGYSVSREKKESFPLTVTSAQKNPTAFYLCASSSKELRDEKLFFGSGTQLSVL.

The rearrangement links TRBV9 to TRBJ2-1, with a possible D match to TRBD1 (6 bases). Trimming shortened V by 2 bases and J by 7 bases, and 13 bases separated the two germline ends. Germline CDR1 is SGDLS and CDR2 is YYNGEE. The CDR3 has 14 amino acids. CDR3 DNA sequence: TGTGCCAGCAGCGTCAAAGGACAGAGTAATGAGCAGTTCTTC. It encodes CASSVKGQSNEQFF.

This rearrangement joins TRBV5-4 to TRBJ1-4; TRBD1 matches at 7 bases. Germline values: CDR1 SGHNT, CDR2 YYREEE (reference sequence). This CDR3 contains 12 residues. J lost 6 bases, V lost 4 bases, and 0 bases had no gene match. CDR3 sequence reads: CASSGTDEKLFF. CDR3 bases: TGTGCCAGCAGCGGGACAGATGAAAAACTGTTTTTT.

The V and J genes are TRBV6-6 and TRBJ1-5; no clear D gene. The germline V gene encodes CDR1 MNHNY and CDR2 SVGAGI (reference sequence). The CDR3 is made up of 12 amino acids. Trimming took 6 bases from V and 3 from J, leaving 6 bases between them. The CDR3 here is CASSANNQPQHF. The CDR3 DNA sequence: TGTGCCAGCAGCGCGAACAATCAGCCCCAGCATTTT.

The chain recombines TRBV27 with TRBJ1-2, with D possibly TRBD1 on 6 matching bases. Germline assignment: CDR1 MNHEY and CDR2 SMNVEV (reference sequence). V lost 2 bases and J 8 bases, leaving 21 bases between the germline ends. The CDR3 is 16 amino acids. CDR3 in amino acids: CASSLDSTGSKEGYTF. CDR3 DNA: TGTGCCAGCAGTTTAGATTCTACAGGGTCCAAGGAGGGCTACACCTTC.

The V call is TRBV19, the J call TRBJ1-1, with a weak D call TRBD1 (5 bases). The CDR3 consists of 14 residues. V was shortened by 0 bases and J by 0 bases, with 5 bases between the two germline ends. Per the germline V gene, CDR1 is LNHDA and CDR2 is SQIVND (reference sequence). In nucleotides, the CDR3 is TGTGCCAGTAGTATAGACAGGGTGAACACTGAAGCTTTCTTT. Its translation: CASSIDRVNTEAFF.

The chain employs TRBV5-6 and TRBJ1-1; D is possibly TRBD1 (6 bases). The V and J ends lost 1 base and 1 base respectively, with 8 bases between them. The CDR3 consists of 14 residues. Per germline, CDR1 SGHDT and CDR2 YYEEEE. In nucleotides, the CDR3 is TGTGCCAGCAGCTTGCTGGACAGGAACACTGAAGCTTTCTTT. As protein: CASSLLDRNTEAFF.

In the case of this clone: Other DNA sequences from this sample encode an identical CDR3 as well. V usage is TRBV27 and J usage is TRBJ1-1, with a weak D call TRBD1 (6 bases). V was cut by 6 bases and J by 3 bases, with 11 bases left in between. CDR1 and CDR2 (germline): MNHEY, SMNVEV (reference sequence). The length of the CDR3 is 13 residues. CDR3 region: CASSLSGDTEAFF. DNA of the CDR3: TGTGCCAGCAGCCTTTCAGGGGACACTGAAGCTTTCTTT.

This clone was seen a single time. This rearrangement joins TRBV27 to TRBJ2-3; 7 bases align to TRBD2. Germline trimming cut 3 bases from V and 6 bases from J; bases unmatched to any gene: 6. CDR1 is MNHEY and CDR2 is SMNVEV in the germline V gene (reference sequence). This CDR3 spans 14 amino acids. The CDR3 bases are TGTGCCAGCAGTTTCTCTAGCGGAGGGGATACGCAGTATTTT. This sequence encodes CASSFSSGGDTQYF.

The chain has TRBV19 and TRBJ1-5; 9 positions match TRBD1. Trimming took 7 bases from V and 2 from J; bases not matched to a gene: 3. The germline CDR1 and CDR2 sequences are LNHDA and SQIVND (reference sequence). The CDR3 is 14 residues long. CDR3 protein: CASTRTGGNQPQHF. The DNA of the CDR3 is TGTGCCAGTACGAGGACAGGGGGCAATCAGCCCCAGCATTTT. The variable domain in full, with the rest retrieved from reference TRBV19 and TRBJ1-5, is DGGITQSPKYLFRKEGQNVTLSCEQNLNHDAMYWYRQDPGQGLRLIYYSQIVNDFQKGDIAEGYSVSREKKESFPLTVTSAQKNPTAFYLCASTRTGGNQPQHFGDGTRLSIL.

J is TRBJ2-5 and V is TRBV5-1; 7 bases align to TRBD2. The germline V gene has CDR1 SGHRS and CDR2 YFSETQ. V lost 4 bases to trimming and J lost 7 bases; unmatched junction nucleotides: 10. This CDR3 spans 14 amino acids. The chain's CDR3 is CASSPTSAAPTQYF. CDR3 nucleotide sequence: TGCGCCAGCAGCCCTACTAGCGCGGCTCCGACCCAGTACTTC.

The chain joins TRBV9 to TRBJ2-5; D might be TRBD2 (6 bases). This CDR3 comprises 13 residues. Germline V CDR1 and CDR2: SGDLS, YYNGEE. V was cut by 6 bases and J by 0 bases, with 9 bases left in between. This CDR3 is CASTGVDQETQYF. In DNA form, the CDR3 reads TGTGCCAGCACGGGGGTAGACCAAGAGACCCAGTACTTC.

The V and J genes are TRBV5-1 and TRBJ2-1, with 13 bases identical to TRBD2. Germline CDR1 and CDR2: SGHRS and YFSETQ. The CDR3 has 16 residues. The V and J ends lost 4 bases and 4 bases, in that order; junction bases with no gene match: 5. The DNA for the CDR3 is TGCGCCAGCAGCCTGGGACTAGCGGGGTTTTACAATGAGCAGTTCTTC. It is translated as CASSLGLAGFYNEQFF.

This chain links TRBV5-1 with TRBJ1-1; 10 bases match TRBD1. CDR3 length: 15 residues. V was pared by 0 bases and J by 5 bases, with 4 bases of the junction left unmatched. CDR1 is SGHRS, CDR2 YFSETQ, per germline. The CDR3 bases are TGCGCCAGCAGCTTGGGTGGGACAGGGGTAACTGAAGCTTTCTTT. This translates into CASSLGGTGVTEAFF.

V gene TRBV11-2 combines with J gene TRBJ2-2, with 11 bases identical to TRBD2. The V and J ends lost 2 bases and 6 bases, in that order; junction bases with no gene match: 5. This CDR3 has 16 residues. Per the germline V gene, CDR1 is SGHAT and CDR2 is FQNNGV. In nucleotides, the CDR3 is TGTGCCAGCAGCTTATCACTAGCGGGAGCGGCCGGGGAGCTGTTTTTT. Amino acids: CASSLSLAGAAGELFF. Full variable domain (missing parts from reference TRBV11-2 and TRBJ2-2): EAGVAQSPRYKIIEKRQSVAFWCNPISGHATLYWYQQILGQGPKLLIQFQNNGVVDDSQLPKDRFSAERLKGVDSTLKIQPAKLEDSAVYLCASSLSLAGAAGELFFGEGSRLTVL.

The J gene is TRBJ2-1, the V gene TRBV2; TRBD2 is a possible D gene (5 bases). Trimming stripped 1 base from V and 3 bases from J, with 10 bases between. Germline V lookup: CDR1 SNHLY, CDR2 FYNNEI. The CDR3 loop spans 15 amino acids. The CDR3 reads CASSEGASSYNEQFF. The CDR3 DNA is TGTGCCAGCAGTGAAGGGGCTAGCAGCTACAATGAGCAGTTCTTC.